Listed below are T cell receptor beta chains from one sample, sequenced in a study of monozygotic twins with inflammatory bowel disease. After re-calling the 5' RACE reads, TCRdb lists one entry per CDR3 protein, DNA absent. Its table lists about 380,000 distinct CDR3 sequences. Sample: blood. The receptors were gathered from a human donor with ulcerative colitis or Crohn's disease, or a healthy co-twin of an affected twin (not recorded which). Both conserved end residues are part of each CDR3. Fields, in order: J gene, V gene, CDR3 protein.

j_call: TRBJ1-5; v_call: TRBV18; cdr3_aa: CASSPLGDQPQHF
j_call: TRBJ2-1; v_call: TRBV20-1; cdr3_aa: CSARGPGWEQFF
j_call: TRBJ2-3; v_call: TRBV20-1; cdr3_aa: CSARELSGLIADTQYF
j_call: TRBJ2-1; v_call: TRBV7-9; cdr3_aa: CASSLARPRGGYNEQFF
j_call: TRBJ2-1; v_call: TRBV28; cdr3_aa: CASSLAGDRHEQFF
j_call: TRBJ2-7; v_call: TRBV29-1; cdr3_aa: CSVYLPDRVYEQYF
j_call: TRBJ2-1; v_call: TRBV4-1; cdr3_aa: CASSPTRGPYNEQFF
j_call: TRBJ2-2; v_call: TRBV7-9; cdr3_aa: CASLSNTGELFF
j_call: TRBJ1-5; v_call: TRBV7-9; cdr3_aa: CASSLAQFGNQPQHF
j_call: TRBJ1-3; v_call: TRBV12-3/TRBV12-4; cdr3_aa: CASSPFGVHGNTIYF
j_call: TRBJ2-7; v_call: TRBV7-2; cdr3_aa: CASSVVDWAYEQYF
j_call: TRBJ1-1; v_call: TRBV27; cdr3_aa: CASSTQQGKTPNTEAFF
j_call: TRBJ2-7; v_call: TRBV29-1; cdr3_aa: CSAKQGPSEQYF
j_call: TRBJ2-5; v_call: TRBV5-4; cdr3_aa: CASSSPAGRETQYF
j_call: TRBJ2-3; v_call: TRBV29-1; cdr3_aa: CSVEDGADTQYF
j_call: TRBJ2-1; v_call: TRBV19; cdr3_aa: CASSVGTGGWEQFF
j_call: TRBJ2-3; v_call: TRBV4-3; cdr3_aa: CASSQERTSGGYTQYF
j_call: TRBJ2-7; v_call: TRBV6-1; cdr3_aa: CASRKGQGAGYEQYF
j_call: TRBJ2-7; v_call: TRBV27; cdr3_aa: CASSLSQLYTSYEQYF
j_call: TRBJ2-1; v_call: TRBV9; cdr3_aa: CASSVGSRPPEGTRGFF
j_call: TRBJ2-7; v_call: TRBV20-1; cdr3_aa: CSARERSLTVFGEQYF
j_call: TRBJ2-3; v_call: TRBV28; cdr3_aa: CASSPTPLAGGLTDTQYF
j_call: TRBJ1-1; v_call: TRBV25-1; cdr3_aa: CAPVEGAEAFF
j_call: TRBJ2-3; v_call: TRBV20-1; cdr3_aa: CSAPLRDSSPDTQYF
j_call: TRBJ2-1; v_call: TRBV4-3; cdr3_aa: CASSQGGGAEQFF
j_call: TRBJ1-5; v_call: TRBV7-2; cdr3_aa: CASSFRQGSNQPQHF
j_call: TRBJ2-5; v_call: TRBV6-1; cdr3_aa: CASSFLSRGYQETQYF
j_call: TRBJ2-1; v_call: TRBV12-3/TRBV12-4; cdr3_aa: CASSLRILEDLFF
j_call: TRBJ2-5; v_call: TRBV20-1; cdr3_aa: CSAPGTIGSETQYF
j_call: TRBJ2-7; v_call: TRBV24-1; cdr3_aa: CATSDPSGSDGSYEQYF
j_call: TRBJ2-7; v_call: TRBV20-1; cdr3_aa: CSARIPQGAGGQYF
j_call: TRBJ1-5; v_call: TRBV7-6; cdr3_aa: CASSPGPWTGNQPQHF
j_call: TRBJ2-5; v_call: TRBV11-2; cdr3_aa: CASSLDYYPGGQETQYF
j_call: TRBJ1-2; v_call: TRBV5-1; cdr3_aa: CASSLAGTGSYGYTF
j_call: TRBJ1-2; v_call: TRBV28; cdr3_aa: CASSLQVGDYGYTF
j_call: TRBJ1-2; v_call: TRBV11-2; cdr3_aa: CASSLVVTGRGANYGYTF
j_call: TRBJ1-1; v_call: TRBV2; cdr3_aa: CASSPQGGSTEAFF
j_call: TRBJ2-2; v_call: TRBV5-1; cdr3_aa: CASSLGGTVNTGELFF
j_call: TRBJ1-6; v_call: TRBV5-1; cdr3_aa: CASSLAQAVNSPLHF
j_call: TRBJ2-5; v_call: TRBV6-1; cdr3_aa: CASILTQGALETQYF
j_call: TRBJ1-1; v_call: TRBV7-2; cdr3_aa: CASSPPGTGNAVAFF
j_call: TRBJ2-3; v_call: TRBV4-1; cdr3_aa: CASSQVLDTQYF
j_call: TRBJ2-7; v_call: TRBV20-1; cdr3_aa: CSAISRDSLRYEQYF
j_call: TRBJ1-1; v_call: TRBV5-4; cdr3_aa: CASSFPSGGVDSGTEAFF
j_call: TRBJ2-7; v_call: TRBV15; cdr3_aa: CATSRASRDRLVDF
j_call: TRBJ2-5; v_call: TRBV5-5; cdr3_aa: CASSSTDSTQETQYF
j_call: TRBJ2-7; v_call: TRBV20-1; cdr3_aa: CGATSGGSSYEQYF
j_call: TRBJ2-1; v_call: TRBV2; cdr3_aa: CASSGGGGRLSSYNEQFF
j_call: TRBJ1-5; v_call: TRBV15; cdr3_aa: CATSRDRGIPQPQHF
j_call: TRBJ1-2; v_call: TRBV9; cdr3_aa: CASSSTTGIANYGYTF
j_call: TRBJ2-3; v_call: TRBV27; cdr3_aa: CASSLSRGTDTQYF
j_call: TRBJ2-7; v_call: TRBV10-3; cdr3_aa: CATGFNNEQYF
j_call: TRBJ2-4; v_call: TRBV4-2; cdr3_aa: CASSQETIRDRAKNIQYF
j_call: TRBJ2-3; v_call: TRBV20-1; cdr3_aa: CSARDPDLSTDTQYF
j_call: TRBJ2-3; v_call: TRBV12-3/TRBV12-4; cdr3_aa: CASSPYSSSGGPTEQYF